The source of this T cell receptor (beta chain) is a study of shared clonotypes between healthy human individuals. Regarding the study as a whole: Approximately 5% was the fraction of naive CD4 clonotypes found shared across four donors.

CDR1 KGHSH and CDR2 LQKENI come from the germline V gene. Trimming left V 1 base short and J 2 bases short, with 8 bases between. The CDR3 has 14 amino acids. Investigators spread the genomic DNA of each subset evenly over several immunoSEQ plates. Measured with immunoSEQ multiplex PCR; TCRdb has only the in-frame clones, and not every one. The sample includes fewer than 1.8 million clones, approximately 98.5% of them seen just once. Turning to this clone: Antigen unknown. Distinct nucleotide sequences in the sample also encode this CDR3.

V and J are TRBV18 and TRBJ1-2, with D tentatively TRBD1 (5 bases). The sequencing input was naive CD4+ T cells sorted from blood. Subset denoted: CD45RA+ positively selected. The sequence came from a man under 40 in good health. The CDR3 region is CASSPLDKNYGYTF. The CDR3 DNA follows: TGTGCCAGCTCACCACTGGACAAAAACTATGGCTACACCTTC.